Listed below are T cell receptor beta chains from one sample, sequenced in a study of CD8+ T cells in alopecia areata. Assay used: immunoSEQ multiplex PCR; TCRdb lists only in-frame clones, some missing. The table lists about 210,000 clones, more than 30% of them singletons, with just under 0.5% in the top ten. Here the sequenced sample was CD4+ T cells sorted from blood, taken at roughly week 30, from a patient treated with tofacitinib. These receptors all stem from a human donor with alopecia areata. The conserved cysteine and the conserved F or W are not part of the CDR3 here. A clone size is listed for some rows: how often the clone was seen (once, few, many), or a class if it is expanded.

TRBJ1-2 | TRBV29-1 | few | SDDGQLIYGYT
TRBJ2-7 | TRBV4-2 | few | ASGEGRGPYEQY
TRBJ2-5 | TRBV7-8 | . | ASSPLGERGVQETQY
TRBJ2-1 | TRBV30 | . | AWSVGGGFYNEQF
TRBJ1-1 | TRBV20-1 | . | SARPDAEAF
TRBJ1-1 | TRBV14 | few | ASSQFRQDNTEAF
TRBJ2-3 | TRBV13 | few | ASVRDTDTQY
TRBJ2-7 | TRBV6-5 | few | ASSGAGANEQY
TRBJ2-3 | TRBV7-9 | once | ASSPTGAVTDTQY
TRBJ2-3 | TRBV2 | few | ASSPGTGFSTDTQY
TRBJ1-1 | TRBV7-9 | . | ASSLTGANTEAF
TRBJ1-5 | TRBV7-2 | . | ASSLDGRDQPQH
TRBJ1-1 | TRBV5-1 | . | ASSMGTGGSEAF
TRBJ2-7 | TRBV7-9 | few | ASSARAGASEQY
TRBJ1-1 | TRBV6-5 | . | ATLDRTNTEAF
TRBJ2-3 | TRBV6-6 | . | ASIPFGPDTDTQY
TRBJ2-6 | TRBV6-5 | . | ASSYAWVAGANVLT
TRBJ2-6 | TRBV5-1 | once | ASSLGQPSGANVLT
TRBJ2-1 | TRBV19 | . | ASSIDASGGANEQF
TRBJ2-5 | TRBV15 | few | ATSRDQGQETQY
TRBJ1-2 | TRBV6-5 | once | ASREPGQGLYT
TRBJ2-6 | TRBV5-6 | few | ASSSGTGVSGANVLT
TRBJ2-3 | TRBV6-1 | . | ASAERRSADTQY
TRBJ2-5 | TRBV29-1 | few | SVDSGRAVYQETQY